Listed below are T cell receptor beta chains from one sample, sequenced in a study of regulatory and conventional T cells in RAG deficiency. The data were produced by immunoSEQ multiplex PCR, yet TCRdb's version contains in-frame clones alone and is incomplete. The sample has over 9,500 clones; 90% to 95% are singletons. The sample was also reused in another study, on regulatory T cells.

Sample: CD4+ effector T cells sorted from blood. Receptor source: a human donor in good health. Each CDR3 is given with its conserved first and last residue. D genes are given only for firm matches. Size values are once, few and many counts, or a class for expanded clones, and some rows have none.

D gene: -
V gene: TRBV5-5
clone size: -
J gene: TRBJ2-2
CDR3 protein: CASSLTGSVGELFF
CDR3 DNA: TGTGCCAGCAGCTTGACAGGGTCGGTCGGGGAGCTGTTTTTT

D gene: -
V gene: TRBV7-9
clone size: -
J gene: TRBJ1-1
CDR3 protein: CASSRRGQSMNTEAFF
CDR3 DNA: TGTGCCAGCAGTCGTAGAGGACAGTCCATGAACACTGAAGCTTTCTTC

D gene: -
V gene: TRBV6-1
clone size: few
J gene: TRBJ2-7
CDR3 protein: CASRLGGPYEQYF
CDR3 DNA: TGTGCCAGTCGTCTTGGGGGTCCCTACGAGCAGTACTTC

D gene: -
V gene: TRBV18
clone size: -
J gene: TRBJ1-2
CDR3 protein: CASSSLEDGYYGYTF
CDR3 DNA: TGTGCCAGCTCATCGCTGGAGGATGGGTACTATGGCTACACCTTC

D gene: TRBD1
V gene: TRBV25-1
clone size: -
J gene: TRBJ1-4
CDR3 protein: CASSDTGTGLEKLFF
CDR3 DNA: TGTGCCAGCAGTGATACCGGGACAGGCCTAGAAAAACTGTTTTTT

D gene: -
V gene: TRBV10-1
clone size: -
J gene: TRBJ1-1
CDR3 protein: CASIAQFGWILGTEAFF
CDR3 DNA: TGCGCCAGCATTGCCCAATTCGGATGGATTTTGGGGACTGAAGCTTTCTTT

D gene: -
V gene: TRBV30
clone size: -
J gene: TRBJ1-3
CDR3 protein: CAWGFSTSGNTIYF
CDR3 DNA: TGTGCCTGGGGATTTAGTACGTCTGGAAACACCATATATTTT

D gene: -
V gene: TRBV11-2
clone size: -
J gene: TRBJ1-2
CDR3 protein: CASSLDAGGYTF
CDR3 DNA: TGTGCCAGCAGCTTAGACGCCGGGGGCTACACCTTC

D gene: TRBD2
V gene: TRBV5-1
clone size: -
J gene: TRBJ2-3
CDR3 protein: CASSLGLAVTSTDTQYF
CDR3 DNA: TGCGCCAGCAGCTTGGGTCTAGCGGTTACTAGCACAGATACGCAGTATTTT

D gene: TRBD1
V gene: TRBV11-1
clone size: once
J gene: TRBJ2-7
CDR3 protein: CASSLSGTGTREQYF
CDR3 DNA: TGTGCCAGCAGCTTATCCGGGACAGGGACCCGCGAGCAGTACTTC

D gene: -
V gene: TRBV7-2
clone size: -
J gene: TRBJ2-7
CDR3 protein: CASSSPAGVYEQYF
CDR3 DNA: TGTGCCAGCAGTTCTCCTGCAGGGGTGTACGAGCAGTACTTC

D gene: -
V gene: TRBV4-1
clone size: -
J gene: TRBJ1-1
CDR3 protein: CASSRPSRDTEAFF
CDR3 DNA: TGCGCCAGCAGCCGACCGTCGAGGGACACTGAAGCTTTCTTT

D gene: TRBD1
V gene: TRBV7-9
clone size: -
J gene: TRBJ1-2
CDR3 protein: CASSGDRNYGYTF
CDR3 DNA: TGTGCCAGCAGCGGGGACAGGAATTATGGCTACACCTTC

D gene: -
V gene: TRBV19
clone size: -
J gene: TRBJ1-1
CDR3 protein: CASSIDPTGTTEAFF
CDR3 DNA: TGTGCCAGTAGTATAGATCCAACAGGGACCACTGAAGCTTTCTTT

D gene: TRBD1
V gene: TRBV29-1
clone size: -
J gene: TRBJ1-1
CDR3 protein: CSAMGQLGTEAFF
CDR3 DNA: TGCAGCGCGATGGGACAGCTTGGGACTGAAGCTTTCTTT

D gene: -
V gene: TRBV5-1
clone size: few
J gene: TRBJ2-7
CDR3 protein: CASSPLGGTYEQYF
CDR3 DNA: TGCGCCAGCAGCCCCCTTGGGGGGACCTACGAGCAGTACTTC

D gene: -
V gene: TRBV5-6
clone size: -
J gene: TRBJ2-7
CDR3 protein: CASSLQGVSYEQYF
CDR3 DNA: TGTGCCAGCAGCCTACAGGGAGTTTCCTACGAGCAGTACTTC

D gene: -
V gene: TRBV19
clone size: few
J gene: TRBJ1-6
CDR3 protein: CASSMNNSPLHF
CDR3 DNA: TGTGCCAGTAGTATGAATAATTCACCCCTCCACTTT

D gene: TRBD1
V gene: TRBV5-5
clone size: -
J gene: TRBJ1-6
CDR3 protein: CASSLYRGSYNSPLHF
CDR3 DNA: TGTGCCAGCAGCTTGTACAGGGGGTCCTATAATTCACCCCTCCACTTT

D gene: TRBD1
V gene: TRBV9
clone size: -
J gene: TRBJ2-5
CDR3 protein: CASSLRQGETQYF
CDR3 DNA: TGTGCCAGCAGCTTACGACAGGGAGAGACCCAGTACTTC

D gene: TRBD2
V gene: TRBV6-6
clone size: -
J gene: TRBJ2-5
CDR3 protein: CASRLGTSGSQETQYF
CDR3 DNA: TGTGCCAGCAGACTCGGGACTAGCGGGTCTCAAGAGACCCAGTACTTC

D gene: TRBD2
V gene: TRBV4-1
clone size: -
J gene: TRBJ2-7
CDR3 protein: CASSPDSSGRNYEQYF
CDR3 DNA: TGCGCCAGCAGCCCAGATTCTAGCGGGAGGAACTACGAGCAGTACTTC

D gene: TRBD2
V gene: TRBV28
clone size: -
J gene: TRBJ2-3
CDR3 protein: CASSPRTSGSADTQYF
CDR3 DNA: TGTGCCAGCAGTCCGAGGACTAGCGGGAGCGCAGATACGCAGTATTTT

D gene: -
V gene: TRBV7-9
clone size: -
J gene: TRBJ2-1
CDR3 protein: CASSFVEVSEQFF
CDR3 DNA: TGTGCCAGCAGCTTTGTAGAGGTTAGTGAGCAGTTCTTC

D gene: -
V gene: TRBV28
clone size: -
J gene: TRBJ1-1
CDR3 protein: CASGFRDGNTEAFF
CDR3 DNA: TGTGCCAGCGGCTTCCGGGACGGGAACACTGAAGCTTTCTTT

D gene: -
V gene: TRBV28
clone size: -
J gene: TRBJ1-1
CDR3 protein: CASSLWHPNTEAFF
CDR3 DNA: TGTGCCAGCAGTTTGTGGCACCCGAACACTGAAGCTTTCTTT

D gene: TRBD2
V gene: TRBV5-4
clone size: -
J gene: TRBJ2-3
CDR3 protein: CANQREPSTDTQYF
CDR3 DNA: TGTGCCAACCAGCGGGAACCTAGCACAGATACGCAGTATTTT

D gene: TRBD1
V gene: TRBV6-1
clone size: -
J gene: TRBJ2-7
CDR3 protein: CASSEYRGVEYEQYF
CDR3 DNA: TGTGCCAGCAGTGAATACAGGGGAGTGGAATACGAGCAGTACTTC

D gene: -
V gene: TRBV19
clone size: -
J gene: TRBJ2-1
CDR3 protein: CASKETPFYNEQFF
CDR3 DNA: TGTGCCAGTAAGGAGACACCTTTCTACAATGAGCAGTTCTTC

D gene: -
V gene: TRBV11-2
clone size: -
J gene: TRBJ2-3
CDR3 protein: CASSLRVQYNTQYF
CDR3 DNA: TGTGCCAGCAGCTTAAGGGTACAATATAATACGCAGTATTTT

D gene: TRBD2
V gene: TRBV5-4
clone size: -
J gene: TRBJ2-7
CDR3 protein: CASRREGAYEQYF
CDR3 DNA: TGTGCCAGCAGGCGGGAGGGGGCCTACGAGCAGTACTTC

D gene: -
V gene: TRBV6-1
clone size: -
J gene: TRBJ1-2
CDR3 protein: CASSGSLPGVYGYTF
CDR3 DNA: TGTGCCAGCAGTGGCTCGTTGCCAGGGGTCTATGGCTACACCTTC

D gene: TRBD1
V gene: TRBV7-2
clone size: few
J gene: TRBJ2-7
CDR3 protein: CASSLVRPGQGYEQYF
CDR3 DNA: TGTGCCAGCAGCTTAGTGAGACCGGGACAGGGCTACGAGCAGTACTTC

D gene: TRBD1
V gene: TRBV28
clone size: -
J gene: TRBJ2-7
CDR3 protein: CASRRTGSGYEQYF
CDR3 DNA: TGTGCCAGCAGGAGGACAGGGTCAGGCTACGAGCAGTACTTC

D gene: -
V gene: TRBV29-1
clone size: once
J gene: TRBJ2-7
CDR3 protein: CSVKTGYSYEQYF
CDR3 DNA: TGCAGCGTGAAGACAGGATACTCCTACGAGCAGTACTTC

D gene: -
V gene: TRBV11-2
clone size: -
J gene: TRBJ1-1
CDR3 protein: CASSWGFSGTEAFF
CDR3 DNA: TGTGCCAGCAGCTGGGGGTTTTCAGGTACTGAAGCTTTCTTT

D gene: -
V gene: TRBV29-1
clone size: -
J gene: TRBJ1-2
CDR3 protein: CSVEERGRDNYGYTF
CDR3 DNA: TGCAGCGTTGAAGAGCGAGGCAGGGACAACTATGGCTACACCTTC

D gene: -
V gene: TRBV5-1
clone size: -
J gene: TRBJ2-2
CDR3 protein: CASSQAGAGNTGELFF
CDR3 DNA: TGCGCCAGCAGTCAGGCGGGGGCAGGGAACACCGGGGAGCTGTTTTTT

D gene: TRBD1
V gene: TRBV6-4
clone size: -
J gene: TRBJ2-1
CDR3 protein: CASSDSGQGAHNEQFF
CDR3 DNA: TGTGCCAGCAGTGACTCAGGGCAGGGGGCCCACAATGAGCAGTTCTTC

D gene: -
V gene: TRBV5-3
clone size: once
J gene: TRBJ2-3
CDR3 protein: CARSSKIPTDTQYF
CDR3 DNA: TGTGCCAGAAGCTCCAAAATTCCCACAGATACGCAGTATTTT

D gene: -
V gene: TRBV21-1
clone size: -
J gene: TRBJ2-5
CDR3 protein: CASSLPYSTGEETQYF
CDR3 DNA: TGTGCCAGCAGTCTGCCCTATAGTACAGGGGAAGAGACCCAGTACTTC